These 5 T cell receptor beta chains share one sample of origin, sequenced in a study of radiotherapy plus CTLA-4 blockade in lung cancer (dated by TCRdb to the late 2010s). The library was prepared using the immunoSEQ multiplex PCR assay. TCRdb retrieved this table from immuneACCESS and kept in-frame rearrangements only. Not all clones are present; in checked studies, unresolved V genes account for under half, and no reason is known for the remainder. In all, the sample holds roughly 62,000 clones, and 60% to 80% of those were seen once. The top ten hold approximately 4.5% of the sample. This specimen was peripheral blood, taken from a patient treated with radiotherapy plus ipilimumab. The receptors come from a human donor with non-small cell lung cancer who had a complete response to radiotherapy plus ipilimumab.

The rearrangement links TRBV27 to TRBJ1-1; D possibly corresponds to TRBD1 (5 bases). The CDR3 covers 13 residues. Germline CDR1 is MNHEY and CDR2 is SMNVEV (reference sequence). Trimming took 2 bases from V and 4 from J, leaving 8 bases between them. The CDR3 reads CASSLQGGTEAFF. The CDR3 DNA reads TGTGCCAGCAGTTTACAGGGAGGCACTGAAGCTTTCTTT.

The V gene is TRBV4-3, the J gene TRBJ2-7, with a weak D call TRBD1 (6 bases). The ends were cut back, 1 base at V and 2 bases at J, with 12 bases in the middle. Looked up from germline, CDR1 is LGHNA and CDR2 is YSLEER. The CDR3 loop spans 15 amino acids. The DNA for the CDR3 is TGCGCCAGCAGCCAAGTTTTTCAGGGGACCTACGAGCAGTACTTC. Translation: CASSQVFQGTYEQYF.

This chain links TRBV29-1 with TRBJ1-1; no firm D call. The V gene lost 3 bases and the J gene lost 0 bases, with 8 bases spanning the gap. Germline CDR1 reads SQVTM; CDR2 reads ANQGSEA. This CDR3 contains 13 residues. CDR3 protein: CSVDFRLNTEAFF. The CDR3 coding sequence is TGCAGCGTTGATTTCAGACTGAACACTGAAGCTTTCTTT.

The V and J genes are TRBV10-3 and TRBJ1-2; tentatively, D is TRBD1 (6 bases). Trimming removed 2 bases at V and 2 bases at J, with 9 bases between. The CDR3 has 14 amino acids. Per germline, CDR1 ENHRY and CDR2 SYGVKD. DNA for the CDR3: TGTGCCATCAGTGAGAACAGGGTAAACTATGGCTACACCTTC. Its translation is CAISENRVNYGYTF.

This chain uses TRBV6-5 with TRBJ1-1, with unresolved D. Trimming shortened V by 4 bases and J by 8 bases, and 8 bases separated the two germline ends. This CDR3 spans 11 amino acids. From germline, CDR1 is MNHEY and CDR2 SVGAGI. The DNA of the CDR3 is TGTGCCAGCAGTTTAGCCGGGGAAGCTTTCTTT. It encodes CASSLAGEAFF.